This T cell receptor beta chain is drawn from a study of Graves' ophthalmopathy and Graves' hyperthyroidism. The study's findings and limits: For separating ophthalmopathy from stable hyperthyroidism, a 13-signature model gave 85% to 90% sensitivity and 75% to 83% specificity. Most thyroid-expanded clonotypes exceeding 0.001 frequency were also found in blood.

This clonotype was observed at least ten times. What it binds is unknown. Using RNA transcripts, the TCR beta CDR3 regions were amplified. Amplification began with first-round RT-PCR using HTBI primers, then second-round multiplex PCR was performed. TCRdb re-called the multiplex PCR reads with MiXCR, one entry per CDR3 protein. The sample lists over a million distinct CDR3 sequences; about 40% were seen once. Germline values: CDR1 LGHNA, CDR2 YSLEER. The CDR3 is 15 amino acids. V lost 0 bases and J 10 bases, leaving 13 bases between the germline ends. The sample comprised peripheral blood or thyroid tissue (not recorded which). The J gene is TRBJ1-6, the V gene TRBV4-3; D is unresolved. The receptor's source is an adult man with Graves' hyperthyroidism. The CDR3 loop is CASSQEDGIASPLHF. CDR3 in DNA: TGCGCCAGCAGCCAAGAAGACGGGATCGCCTCACCCCTCCACTTT.